This T cell receptor (beta chain) was recovered during a study of blood T cell repertoires in COVID-19. Study-level information: Samples came from the United States, Italy and Spain, spanning acute and convalescent COVID-19. T cells, B-cell-depleted T cells, or PBMCs supplied cDNA or gDNA.

In the source study's methods: Estimation of nucleated cell counts was performed using reference gene primer amplification. The assay was immunoSEQ multiplex PCR, and TCRdb's table has in-frame clones only and misses some. The DNA was the basis for D and trimming; V, J and clone size are from that table. The repertoire holds about 200,000 clones, approximately 83% seen once, with approximately 30% in the top ten. V lost 1 base and J 7 bases, leaving 11 bases between the germline ends. Germline V gene lookup returns CDR1 MGHRA and CDR2 YSYEKL. The CDR3 consists of 13 residues. Sequencing input: peripheral blood. The sequence was obtained from a man between 35 and 55 years old with acute or convalescent COVID-19. This chain links TRBV4-1 with TRBJ2-7, with D perhaps TRBD2 (6 bases). The CDR3 is CASSQVTGTEQYF. CDR3 DNA sequence: TGCGCCAGCAGCCAAGTTACCGGGACTGAGCAGTACTTC.